The clone carrying this T cell receptor (beta chain) has just one count. The sample is drawn from a study of control samples from healthy donors and cancer patients. Some clones are missing from TCRdb's copy, which holds only in-frame ones; the method was immunoSEQ multiplex PCR. Here the sample spans some 70,000 clones, about 83% being singletons. The CDR3 spans 13 residues. Deletions cut 0 bases from V and 13 bases from J, with 13 bases between. The germline V gene encodes CDR1 MNHEY and CDR2 SMNVEV (reference sequence). The TCR originated in a man between 60 and 75 years old in good health. J is TRBJ2-1 and V is TRBV27, with D maybe TRBD1 (6 bases). Material for sequencing was blood. Here the CDR3 DNA reads TGTGCCAGCAGTTTATCGGGGGCGCCGTACCAGTTCTTC. Translation: CASSLSGAPYQFF.